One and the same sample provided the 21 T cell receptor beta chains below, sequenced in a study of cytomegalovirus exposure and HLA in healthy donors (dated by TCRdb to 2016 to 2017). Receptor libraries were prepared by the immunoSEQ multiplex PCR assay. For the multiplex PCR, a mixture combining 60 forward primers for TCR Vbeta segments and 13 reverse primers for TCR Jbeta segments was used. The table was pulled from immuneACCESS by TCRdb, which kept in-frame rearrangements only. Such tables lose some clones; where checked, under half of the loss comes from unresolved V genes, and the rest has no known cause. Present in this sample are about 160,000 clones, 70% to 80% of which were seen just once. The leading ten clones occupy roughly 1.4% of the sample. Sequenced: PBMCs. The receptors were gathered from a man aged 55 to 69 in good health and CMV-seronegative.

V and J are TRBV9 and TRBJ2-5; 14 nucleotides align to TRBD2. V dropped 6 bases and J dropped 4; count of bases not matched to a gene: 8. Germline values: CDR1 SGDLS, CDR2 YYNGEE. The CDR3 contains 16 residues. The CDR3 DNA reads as TGTGCCAGCAACCGACTAGCGGGAGGGCAGGTAGAGACCCAGTACTTC. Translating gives CASNRLAGGQVETQYF.

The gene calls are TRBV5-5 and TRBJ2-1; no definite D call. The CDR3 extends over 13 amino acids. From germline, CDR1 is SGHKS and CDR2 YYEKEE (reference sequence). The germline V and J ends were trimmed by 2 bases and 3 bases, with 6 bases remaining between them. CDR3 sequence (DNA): TGTGCCAGCAGCTTCCGGTACTACAATGAGCAGTTCTTC. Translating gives CASSFRYYNEQFF.

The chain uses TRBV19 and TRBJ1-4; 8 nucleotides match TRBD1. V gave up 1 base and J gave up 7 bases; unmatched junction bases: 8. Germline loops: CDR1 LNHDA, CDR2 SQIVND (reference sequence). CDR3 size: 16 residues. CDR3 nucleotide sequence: TGTGCCAGTAGTATAGCCCAGGGGGCGCGGGGTGAAAAACTGTTTTTT. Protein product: CASSIAQGARGEKLFF.

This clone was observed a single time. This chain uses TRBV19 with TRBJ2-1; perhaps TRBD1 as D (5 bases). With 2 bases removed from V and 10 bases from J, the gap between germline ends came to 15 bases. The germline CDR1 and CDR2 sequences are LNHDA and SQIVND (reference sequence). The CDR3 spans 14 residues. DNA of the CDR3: TGTGCCAGTAGTATAATGGACACTAAAGGGGAGCAGTTCTTC. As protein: CASSIMDTKGEQFF.

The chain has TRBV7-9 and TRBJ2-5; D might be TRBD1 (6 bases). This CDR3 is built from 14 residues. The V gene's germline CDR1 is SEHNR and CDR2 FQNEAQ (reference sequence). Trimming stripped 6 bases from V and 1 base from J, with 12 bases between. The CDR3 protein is CASRPTGFQETQYF. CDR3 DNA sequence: TGTGCCAGCAGGCCAACAGGGTTCCAAGAGACCCAGTACTTC.

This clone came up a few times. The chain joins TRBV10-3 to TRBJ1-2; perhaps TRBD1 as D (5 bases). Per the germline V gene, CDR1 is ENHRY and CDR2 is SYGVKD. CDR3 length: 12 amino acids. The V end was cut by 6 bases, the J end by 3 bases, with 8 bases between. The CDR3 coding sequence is TGTGCCATCAGGGAAGGGGACTATGGCTACACCTTC. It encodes CAIREGDYGYTF.

The CDR3 DNA sequence: TGTGCCAGCACGGTTGTCACAGGAGCCTACGAGCAGTACTTC. It specifies CASTVVTGAYEQYF. The chain recombines TRBV6-1 with TRBJ2-7, with TRBD1 as a possible D gene (5 bases). V lost 7 bases and J lost 2, with 15 bases in between. Germline CDR1 reads MNHNS; CDR2 reads SASEGT. The length of the CDR3 is 14 residues.

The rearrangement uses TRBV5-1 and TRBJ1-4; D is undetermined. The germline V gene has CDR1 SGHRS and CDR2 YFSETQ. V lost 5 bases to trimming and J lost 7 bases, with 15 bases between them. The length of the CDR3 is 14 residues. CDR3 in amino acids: CASSGGSGREKLFF. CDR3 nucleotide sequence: TGCGCCAGCAGTGGCGGGTCAGGACGTGAAAAACTGTTTTTT.

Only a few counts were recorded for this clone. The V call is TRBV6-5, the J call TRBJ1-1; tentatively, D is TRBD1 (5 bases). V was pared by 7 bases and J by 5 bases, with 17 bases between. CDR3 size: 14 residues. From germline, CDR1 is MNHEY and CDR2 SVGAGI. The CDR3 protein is CASTRSLRQTEAFF. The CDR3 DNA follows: TGTGCCAGCACGCGAAGCCTTAGACAGACTGAAGCTTTCTTT.

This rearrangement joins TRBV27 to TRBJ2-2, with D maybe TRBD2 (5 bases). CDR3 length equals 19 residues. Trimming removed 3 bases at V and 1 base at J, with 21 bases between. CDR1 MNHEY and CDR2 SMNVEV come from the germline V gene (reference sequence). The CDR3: CASSFLGGVASRNTGELFF. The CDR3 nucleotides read TGTGCCAGCAGTTTCCTAGGCGGCGTTGCTAGCAGGAACACCGGGGAGCTGTTTTTT.

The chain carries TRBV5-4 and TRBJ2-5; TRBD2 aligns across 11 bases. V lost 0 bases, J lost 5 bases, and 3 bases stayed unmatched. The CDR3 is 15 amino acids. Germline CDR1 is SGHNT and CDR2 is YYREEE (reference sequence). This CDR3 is CASSLDLAGGETQYF. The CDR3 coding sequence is TGTGCCAGCAGCTTGGATCTAGCGGGGGGTGAGACCCAGTACTTC.

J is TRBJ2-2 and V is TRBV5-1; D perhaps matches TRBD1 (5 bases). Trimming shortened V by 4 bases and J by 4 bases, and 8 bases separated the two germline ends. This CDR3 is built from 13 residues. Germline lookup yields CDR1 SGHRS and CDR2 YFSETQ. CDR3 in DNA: TGCGCCAGCAGCACAGGACCCACCGGGGAGCTGTTTTTT. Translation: CASSTGPTGELFF.

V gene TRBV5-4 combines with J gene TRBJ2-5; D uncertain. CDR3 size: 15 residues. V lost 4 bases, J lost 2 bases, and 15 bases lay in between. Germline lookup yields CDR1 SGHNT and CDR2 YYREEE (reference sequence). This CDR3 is CASSRLFSPQETQYF. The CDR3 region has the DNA TGTGCCAGCAGCAGACTTTTCTCTCCTCAAGAGACCCAGTACTTC.

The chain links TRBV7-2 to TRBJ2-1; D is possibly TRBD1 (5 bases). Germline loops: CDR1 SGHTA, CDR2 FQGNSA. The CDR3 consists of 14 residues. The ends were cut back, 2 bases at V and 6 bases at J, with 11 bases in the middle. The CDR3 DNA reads TGTGCCAGCAGCTTAAACAGGTTAGTCAATGAGCAGTTCTTC. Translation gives CASSLNRLVNEQFF.

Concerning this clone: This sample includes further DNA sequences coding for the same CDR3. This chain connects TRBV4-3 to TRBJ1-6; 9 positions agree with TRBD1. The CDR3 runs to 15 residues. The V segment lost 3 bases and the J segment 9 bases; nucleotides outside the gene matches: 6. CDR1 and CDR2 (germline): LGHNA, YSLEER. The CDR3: CASSQDRDRASPLHF. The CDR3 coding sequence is TGCGCCAGCAGCCAGGACCGGGACAGGGCTTCACCCCTCCACTTT.

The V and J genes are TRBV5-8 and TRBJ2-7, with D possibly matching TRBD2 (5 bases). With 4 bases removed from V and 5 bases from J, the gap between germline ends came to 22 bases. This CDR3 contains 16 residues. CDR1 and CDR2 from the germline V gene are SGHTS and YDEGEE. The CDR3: CASSRVGGNGIHEQYF. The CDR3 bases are TGTGCCAGCAGCCGAGTCGGTGGAAACGGGATCCACGAGCAGTACTTC.

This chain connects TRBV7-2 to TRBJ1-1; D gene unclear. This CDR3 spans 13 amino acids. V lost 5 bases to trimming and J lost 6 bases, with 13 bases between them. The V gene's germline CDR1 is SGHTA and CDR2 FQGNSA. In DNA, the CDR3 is TGTGCCAGCAGCCCCGGACTGCTCGCTGAAGCTTTCTTT. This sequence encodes CASSPGLLAEAFF.

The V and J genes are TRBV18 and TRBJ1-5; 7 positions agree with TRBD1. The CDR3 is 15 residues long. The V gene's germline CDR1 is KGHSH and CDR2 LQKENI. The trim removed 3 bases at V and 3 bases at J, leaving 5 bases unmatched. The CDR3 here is CASSPDRVPNQPQHF. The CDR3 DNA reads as TGTGCCAGCTCACCCGACAGGGTTCCCAATCAGCCCCAGCATTTT.

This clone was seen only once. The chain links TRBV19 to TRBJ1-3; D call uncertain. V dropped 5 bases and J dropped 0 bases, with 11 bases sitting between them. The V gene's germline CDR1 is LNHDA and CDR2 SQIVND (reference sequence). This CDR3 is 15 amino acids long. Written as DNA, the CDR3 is TGTGCCAGTAGTTCCGTCACTATCTCTGGAAACACCATATATTTT. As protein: CASSSVTISGNTIYF.

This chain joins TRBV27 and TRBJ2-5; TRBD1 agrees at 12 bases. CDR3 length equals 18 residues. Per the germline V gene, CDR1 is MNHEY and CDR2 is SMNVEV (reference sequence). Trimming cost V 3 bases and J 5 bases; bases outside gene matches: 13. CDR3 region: CASSFLTGTGGGGETQYF. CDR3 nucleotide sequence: TGTGCCAGCAGTTTCCTAACCGGGACAGGGGGCGGAGGGGAGACCCAGTACTTC.

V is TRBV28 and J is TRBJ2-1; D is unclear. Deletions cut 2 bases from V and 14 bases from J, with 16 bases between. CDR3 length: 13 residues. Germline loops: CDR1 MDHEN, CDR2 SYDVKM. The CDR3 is CASSLGVSSPKFF. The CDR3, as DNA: TGTGCCAGCAGTTTAGGTGTTTCCAGTCCCAAGTTCTTC. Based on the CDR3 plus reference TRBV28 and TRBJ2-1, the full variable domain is DVKVTQSSRYLVKRTGEKVFLECVQDMDHENMFWYRQDPGLGLRLIYFSYDVKMKEKGDIPEGYSVSREKKERFSLILESASTNQTSMYLCASSLGVSSPKFFGPGTRLTVL.